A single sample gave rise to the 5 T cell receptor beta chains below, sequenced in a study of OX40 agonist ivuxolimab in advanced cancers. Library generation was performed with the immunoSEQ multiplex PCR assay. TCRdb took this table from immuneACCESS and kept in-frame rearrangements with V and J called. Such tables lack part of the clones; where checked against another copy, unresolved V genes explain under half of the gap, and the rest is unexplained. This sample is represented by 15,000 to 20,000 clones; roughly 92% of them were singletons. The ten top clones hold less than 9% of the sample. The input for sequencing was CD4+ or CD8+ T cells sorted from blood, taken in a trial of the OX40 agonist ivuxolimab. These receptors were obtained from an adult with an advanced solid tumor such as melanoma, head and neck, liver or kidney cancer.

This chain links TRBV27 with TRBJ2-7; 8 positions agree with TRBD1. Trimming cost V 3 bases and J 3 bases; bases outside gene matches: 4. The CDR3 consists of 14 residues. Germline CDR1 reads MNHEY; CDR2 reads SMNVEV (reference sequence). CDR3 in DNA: TGTGCCAGCAGTTTCACACAGGGGGGCTACGAGCAGTACTTC. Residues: CASSFTQGGYEQYF.

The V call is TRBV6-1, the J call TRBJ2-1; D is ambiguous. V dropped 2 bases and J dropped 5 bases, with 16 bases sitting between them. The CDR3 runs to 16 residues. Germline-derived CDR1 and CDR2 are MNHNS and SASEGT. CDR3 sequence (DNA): TGTGCCAGCAGTGAATCGGCTCGGACGATAAACAATGAGCAGTTCTTC. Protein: CASSESARTINNEQFF.

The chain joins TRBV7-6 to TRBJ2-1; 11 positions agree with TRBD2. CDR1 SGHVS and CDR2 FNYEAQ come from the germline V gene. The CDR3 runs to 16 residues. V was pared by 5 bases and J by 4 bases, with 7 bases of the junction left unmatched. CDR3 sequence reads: CASSRYGTSGYNEQFF. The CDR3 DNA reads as TGTGCCAGCAGCAGGTACGGGACTAGCGGTTACAATGAGCAGTTCTTC.

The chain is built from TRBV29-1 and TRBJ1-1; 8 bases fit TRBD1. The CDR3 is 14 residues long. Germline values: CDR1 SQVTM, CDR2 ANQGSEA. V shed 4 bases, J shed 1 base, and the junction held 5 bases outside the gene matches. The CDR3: CSVAAGGSNTEAFF. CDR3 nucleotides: TGCAGCGTTGCCGCAGGGGGCTCGAACACTGAAGCTTTCTTT.

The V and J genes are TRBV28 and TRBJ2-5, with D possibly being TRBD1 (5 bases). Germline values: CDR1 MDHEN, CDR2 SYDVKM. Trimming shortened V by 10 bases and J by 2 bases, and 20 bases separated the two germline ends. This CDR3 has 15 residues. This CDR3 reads CATFAFRGQQETQYF. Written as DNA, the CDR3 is TGTGCCACCTTCGCATTCCGTGGACAACAAGAGACCCAGTACTTC.